What follows are 10 T cell receptor beta chains derived from one specimen sequenced in a study of blood T cell repertoires in COVID-19. Produced via immunoSEQ multiplex PCR; TCRdb's table is partial and in-frame only. The table lists about 300,000 clones, about 87% of them singletons. The source material was peripheral blood. These receptors originate from a woman in her twenties or thirties who had recovered from COVID-19.

This rearrangement joins TRBV27 to TRBJ2-5, with 7 bases identical to TRBD1. The junction had 1 base not matched to a gene; V was cut back by 1 base and J by 2 bases. In germline, CDR1 is MNHEY, CDR2 SMNVEV (reference sequence). This CDR3 region has 14 residues. The CDR3 is CASSLLGQQETQYF. The CDR3 DNA reads as TGTGCCAGCAGTTTATTGGGACAGCAAGAGACCCAGTACTTC.

The rearrangement uses TRBV5-4 and TRBJ2-5; possible D gene TRBD1, 6 bases. V lost 1 base to trimming and J lost 3 bases, with 7 bases between them. CDR1 is SGHNT, CDR2 YYREEE, per germline (reference sequence). The CDR3 covers 13 residues. CDR3 amino acids: CASSLTGKETQYF. DNA of the CDR3: TGTGCCAGCAGCTTGACAGGGAAAGAGACCCAGTACTTC.

V usage is TRBV19 and J usage is TRBJ1-6; D gene ambiguous. Trimming shortened V by 6 bases and J by 0 bases, and 6 bases separated the two germline ends. CDR1 LNHDA and CDR2 SQIVND come from the germline V gene (reference sequence). There are 14 residues in the CDR3. The CDR3 nucleotides read TGTGCCAGTAGAGAGAGCTCCTATAATTCACCCCTCCACTTT. It translates to CASRESSYNSPLHF.

The chain joins TRBV7-8 to TRBJ1-1; 9 nucleotides line up with TRBD1. J was trimmed by 5 bases and V by 5 bases; bases with no gene match: 3. This CDR3 has 13 residues. Germline CDR1 reads SGHVS; CDR2 reads FQNEAQ. This CDR3 reads CASSRGTGTEAFF. The CDR3 region has the DNA TGTGCCAGCAGCCGCGGGACAGGGACTGAAGCTTTCTTT.

This chain uses TRBV6-5 with TRBJ2-1; maybe TRBD1 (6 bases). Germline V CDR1 and CDR2: MNHEY, SVGAGI. V lost 7 bases and J 8 bases, leaving 15 bases between the germline ends. The CDR3 sequence is 13 residues long. CDR3 region: CASISQGRDEQFF. The CDR3 DNA follows: TGTGCCAGCATATCACAGGGAAGAGATGAGCAGTTCTTC.

V usage is TRBV29-1 and J usage is TRBJ1-3; 7 bases are shared with TRBD1. CDR3 length: 16 residues. Germline lookup yields CDR1 SQVTM and CDR2 ANQGSEA. V shed 1 base and J 0 bases; nucleotides not matched to a gene: 6. In nucleotides, the CDR3 is TGCAGCGTTGAAGGATGGGACAGCAACTCTGGAAACACCATATATTTT. This translates into CSVEGWDSNSGNTIYF.

The chain links TRBV13 to TRBJ2-3; 8 bases match TRBD1. J gave up 0 bases and V 5 bases, and 25 bases lay outside the gene matches. CDR3 length: 22 residues. Germline lookup yields CDR1 PRHDT and CDR2 FYEKMQ (reference sequence). CDR3 nucleotides: TGTGCCAGCAGCCGGCAACTACAGGGGGTAAGAATCCCCCGTACTAGCACAGATACGCAGTATTTT. Protein sequence: CASSRQLQGVRIPRTSTDTQYF. The full variable domain, completed using reference TRBV13 and TRBJ2-3, is AAGVIQSPRHLIKEKRETATLKCYPIPRHDTVYWYQQGPGQDPQFLISFYEKMQSDKGSIPDRFSAQQFSDYHSELNMSSLELGDSALYFCASSRQLQGVRIPRTSTDTQYFGPGTRLTVL.

Written as DNA, the CDR3 is TGTGCCAGCAGCTTATACGCGGGAACTGGAAACACCATATATTTT. Its protein product is CASSLYAGTGNTIYF. The chain is built from TRBV7-9 and TRBJ1-3; D remains unclear. Trimming left V 2 bases short and J 2 bases short, with 10 bases between. The CDR3 sequence is 15 residues long. CDR1 SEHNR and CDR2 FQNEAQ come from the germline V gene (reference sequence).

The chain couples TRBV6-5 to TRBJ1-6; TRBD1 aligns across 9 bases. Trimming cost V 5 bases and J 5 bases; bases outside gene matches: 4. Looked up from germline, CDR1 is MNHEY and CDR2 is SVGAGI. The CDR3 runs 15 residues. CDR3 residues: CASSRGQGHNSPLHF. The CDR3 DNA is TGTGCCAGCAGTAGGGGACAGGGACATAATTCACCCCTCCACTTT.

The chain has TRBV28 and TRBJ2-1; weak D call: TRBD2 (5 bases). Trimming left V 7 bases short and J 3 bases short, with 10 bases between. CDR3 length: 13 residues. CDR1 MDHEN and CDR2 SYDVKM come from the germline V gene. This CDR3 reads CASTPGFYNEQFF. The CDR3, as DNA: TGTGCCAGCACCCCGGGGTTCTACAATGAGCAGTTCTTC.